This T cell receptor (beta chain) emerged from a study of OX40 agonist ivuxolimab in advanced cancers. Whole-study context: Antecedent anti-PD-1, anti-PD-L1 or anti-CTLA-4 therapy was permissible, with roughly 40% having received some. Study-level points and caveats: More expanded clones were seen, on average, in CD8+ T cells than in CD4+. The specificity for antigen of the expanded peripheral T cells was not determined.

This clone has just a few counts. The antigen remains unidentified. The repertoire was sequenced with immunoSEQ multiplex PCR; TCRdb's copy has only in-frame clones and lacks some. The sample includes tens of thousands of clones, around 86% of them seen just once. The study sampled blood at baseline, cycle 4 day 1, and cycle 7 day 1. Losses at the gene ends were 0 bases for V and 1 base for J; bases not matched to a gene: 1. The CDR3 totals 16 residues. Per the germline V gene, CDR1 is SGHRS and CDR2 is YFSETQ. This specimen was CD4+ or CD8+ T cells sorted from blood, taken in a trial of the OX40 agonist ivuxolimab. The TCR was taken from an adult with an advanced solid tumor such as melanoma, head and neck, liver or kidney cancer. The rearrangement uses TRBV5-1 and TRBJ2-2, with 9 nucleotides matching TRBD2. The CDR3 coding sequence is TGCGCCAGCAGCTTGGAAGCGGGAGGGAACACCGGGGAGCTGTTTTTT. Its protein product is CASSLEAGGNTGELFF.